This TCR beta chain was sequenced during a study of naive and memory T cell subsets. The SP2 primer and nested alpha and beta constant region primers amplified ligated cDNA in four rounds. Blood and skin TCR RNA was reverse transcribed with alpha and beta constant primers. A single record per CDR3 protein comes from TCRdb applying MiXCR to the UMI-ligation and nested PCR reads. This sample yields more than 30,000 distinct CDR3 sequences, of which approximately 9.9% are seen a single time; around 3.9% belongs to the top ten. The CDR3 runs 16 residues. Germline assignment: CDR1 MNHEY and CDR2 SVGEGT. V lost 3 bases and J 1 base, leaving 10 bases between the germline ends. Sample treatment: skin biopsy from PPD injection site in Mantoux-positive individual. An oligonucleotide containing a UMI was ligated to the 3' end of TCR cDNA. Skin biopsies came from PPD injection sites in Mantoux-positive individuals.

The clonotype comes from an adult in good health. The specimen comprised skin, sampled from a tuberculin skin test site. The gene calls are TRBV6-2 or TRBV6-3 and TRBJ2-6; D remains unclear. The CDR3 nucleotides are TGTGCCAGCAGTTATGGCAGCTTATCTGGGGCCAACGTCCTGACTTTC. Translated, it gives CASSYGSLSGANVLTF.